This TCR beta chain is drawn from a study of shared clonotypes between healthy human individuals. Germline CDR1 is GTSNPN and CDR2 is SVGIG (reference sequence). This CDR3 spans 14 amino acids. V lost 3 bases to trimming and J lost 9 bases; unmatched junction nucleotides: 11. The method was immunoSEQ multiplex PCR; TCRdb's version includes in-frame clones alone and lacks a portion of them. The table lists 2 million to 2.5 million clones, roughly 96% of them singletons. This sequence originates from a man aged 18-30 years in good health. The sequenced sample was naive CD4+ T cells sorted from blood. Subset given: CD45RA+ positively selected. The chain combines TRBV30 with TRBJ1-2; the match to TRBD1 covers 9 bases. CDR3 amino acids: CAWRWGQGGISYTF. The DNA for the CDR3 is TGTGCCTGGAGGTGGGGACAGGGCGGTATTAGCTACACCTTC. The full variable domain, rest sourced from reference TRBV30 and TRBJ1-2, is SQTIHQWPATLVQPVGSPLSLECTVEGTSNPNLYWYRQAAGRGLQLLFYSVGIGQISSEVPQNLSASRPQDRQFILSSKKLLLSDSGFYLCAWRWGQGGISYTFGSGTRLTVV.